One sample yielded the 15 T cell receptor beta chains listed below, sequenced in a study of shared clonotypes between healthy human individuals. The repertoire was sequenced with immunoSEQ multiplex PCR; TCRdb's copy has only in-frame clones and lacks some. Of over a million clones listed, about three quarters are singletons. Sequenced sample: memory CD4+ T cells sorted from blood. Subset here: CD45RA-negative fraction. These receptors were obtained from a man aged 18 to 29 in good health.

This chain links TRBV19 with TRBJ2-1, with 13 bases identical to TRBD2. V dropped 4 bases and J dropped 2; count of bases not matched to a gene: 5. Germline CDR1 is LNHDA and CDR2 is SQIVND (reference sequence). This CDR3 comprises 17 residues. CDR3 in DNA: TGTGCCAGTAGTAGATCCGGACTAGCGGGGGCCTACAATGAGCAGTTCTTC. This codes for CASSRSGLAGAYNEQFF.

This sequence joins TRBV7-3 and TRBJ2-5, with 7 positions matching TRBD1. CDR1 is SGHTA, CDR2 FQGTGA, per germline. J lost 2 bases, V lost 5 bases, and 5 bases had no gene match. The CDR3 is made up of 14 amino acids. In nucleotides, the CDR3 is TGTGCCAGCAGCCGAACAGGGGTTCAAGAGACCCAGTACTTC. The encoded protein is CASSRTGVQETQYF.

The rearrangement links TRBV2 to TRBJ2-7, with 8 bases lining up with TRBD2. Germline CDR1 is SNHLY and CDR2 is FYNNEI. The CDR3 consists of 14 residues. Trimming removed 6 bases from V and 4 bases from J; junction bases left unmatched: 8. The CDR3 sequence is CASRGLGRSYEQYF. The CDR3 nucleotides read TGTGCCAGCAGGGGACTAGGTCGGAGTTACGAGCAGTACTTC.

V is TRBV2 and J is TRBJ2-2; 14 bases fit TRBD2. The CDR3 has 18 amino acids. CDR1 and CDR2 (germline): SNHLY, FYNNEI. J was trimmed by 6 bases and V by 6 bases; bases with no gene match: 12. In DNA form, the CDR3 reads TGTGCCAGCAGGAGGCCGGGACTAGCGGGAGAAGGGGCCGGGGAGCTGTTTTTT. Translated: CASRRPGLAGEGAGELFF.

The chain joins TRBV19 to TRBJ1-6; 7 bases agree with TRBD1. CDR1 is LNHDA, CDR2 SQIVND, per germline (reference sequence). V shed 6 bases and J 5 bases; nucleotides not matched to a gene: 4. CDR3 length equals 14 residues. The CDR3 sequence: CASSLGQNNSPLHF. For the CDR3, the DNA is TGTGCCAGTAGCCTGGGACAGAATAATTCACCCCTCCACTTT.

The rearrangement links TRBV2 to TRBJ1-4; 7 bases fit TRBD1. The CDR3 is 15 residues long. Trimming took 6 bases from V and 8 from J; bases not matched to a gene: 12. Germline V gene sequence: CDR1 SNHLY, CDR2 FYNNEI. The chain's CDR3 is CASRSKQGLWEKLFF. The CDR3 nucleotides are TGTGCCAGCAGAAGCAAACAGGGGTTATGGGAAAAACTGTTTTTT.

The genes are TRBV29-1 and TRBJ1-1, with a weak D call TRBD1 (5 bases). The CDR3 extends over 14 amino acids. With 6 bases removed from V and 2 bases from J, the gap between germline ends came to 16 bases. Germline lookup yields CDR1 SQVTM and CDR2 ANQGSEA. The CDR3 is CSVNQGARNTEAFF. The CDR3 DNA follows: TGCAGCGTAAACCAAGGGGCCCGAAACACTGAAGCTTTCTTT.

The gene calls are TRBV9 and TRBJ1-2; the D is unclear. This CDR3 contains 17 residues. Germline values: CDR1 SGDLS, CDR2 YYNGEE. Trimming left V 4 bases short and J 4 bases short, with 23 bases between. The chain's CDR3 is CASSQTSGAKEAYGYTF. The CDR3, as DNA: TGTGCCAGCAGCCAAACTTCAGGTGCCAAAGAGGCCTATGGCTACACCTTC.

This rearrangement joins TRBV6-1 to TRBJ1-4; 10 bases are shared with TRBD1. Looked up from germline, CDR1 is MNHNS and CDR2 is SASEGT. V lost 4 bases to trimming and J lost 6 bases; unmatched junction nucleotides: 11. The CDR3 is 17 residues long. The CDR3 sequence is CASSVTGGGGGDEKLFF. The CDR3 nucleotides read TGTGCCAGCAGTGTGACAGGGGGCGGAGGGGGAGATGAAAAACTGTTTTTT.

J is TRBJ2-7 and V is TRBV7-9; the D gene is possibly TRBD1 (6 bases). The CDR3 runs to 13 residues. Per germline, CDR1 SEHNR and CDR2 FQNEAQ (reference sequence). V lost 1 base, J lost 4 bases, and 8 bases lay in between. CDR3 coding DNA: TGTGCCAGCAGCTTAGGAGGGGGATACGAGCAGTACTTC. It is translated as CASSLGGGYEQYF.

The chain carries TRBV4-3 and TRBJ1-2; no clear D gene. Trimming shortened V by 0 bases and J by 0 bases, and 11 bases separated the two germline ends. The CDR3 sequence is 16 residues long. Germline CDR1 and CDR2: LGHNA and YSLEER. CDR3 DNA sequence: TGCGCCAGCAGCCAAGATCACGGCACCTCTAACTATGGCTACACCTTC. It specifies CASSQDHGTSNYGYTF.

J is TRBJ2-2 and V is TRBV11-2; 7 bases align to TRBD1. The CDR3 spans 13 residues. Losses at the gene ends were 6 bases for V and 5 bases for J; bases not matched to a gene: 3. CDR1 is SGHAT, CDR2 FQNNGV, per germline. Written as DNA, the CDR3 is TGTGCCAGCAGTCAACAGGGGACCGGGGAGCTGTTTTTT. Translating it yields CASSQQGTGELFF. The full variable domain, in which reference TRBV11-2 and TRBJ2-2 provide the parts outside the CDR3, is EAGVAQSPRYKIIEKRQSVAFWCNPISGHATLYWYQQILGQGPKLLIQFQNNGVVDDSQLPKDRFSAERLKGVDSTLKIQPAKLEDSAVYLCASSQQGTGELFFGEGSRLTVL.

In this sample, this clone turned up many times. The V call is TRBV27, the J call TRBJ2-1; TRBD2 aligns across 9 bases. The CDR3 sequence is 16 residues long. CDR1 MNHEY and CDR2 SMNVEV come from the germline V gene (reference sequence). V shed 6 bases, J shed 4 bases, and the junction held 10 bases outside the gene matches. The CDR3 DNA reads TGTGCCAGCAGCTCCAGACTAGCGGAAAATTACAATGAGCAGTTCTTC. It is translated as CASSSRLAENYNEQFF.

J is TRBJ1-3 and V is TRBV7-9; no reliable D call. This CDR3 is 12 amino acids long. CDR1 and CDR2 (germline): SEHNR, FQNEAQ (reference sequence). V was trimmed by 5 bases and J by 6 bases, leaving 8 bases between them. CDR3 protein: CASSPTANTIYF. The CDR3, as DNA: TGTGCCAGCAGCCCTACAGCAAACACCATATATTTT.

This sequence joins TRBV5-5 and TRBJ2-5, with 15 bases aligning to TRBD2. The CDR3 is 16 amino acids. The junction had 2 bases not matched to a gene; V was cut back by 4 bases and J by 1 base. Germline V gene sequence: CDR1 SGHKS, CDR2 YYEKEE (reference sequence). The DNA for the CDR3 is TGTGCCAGCAGCAGGACTAGCGGGGGGGCCCAAGAGACCCAGTACTTC. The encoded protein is CASSRTSGGAQETQYF.